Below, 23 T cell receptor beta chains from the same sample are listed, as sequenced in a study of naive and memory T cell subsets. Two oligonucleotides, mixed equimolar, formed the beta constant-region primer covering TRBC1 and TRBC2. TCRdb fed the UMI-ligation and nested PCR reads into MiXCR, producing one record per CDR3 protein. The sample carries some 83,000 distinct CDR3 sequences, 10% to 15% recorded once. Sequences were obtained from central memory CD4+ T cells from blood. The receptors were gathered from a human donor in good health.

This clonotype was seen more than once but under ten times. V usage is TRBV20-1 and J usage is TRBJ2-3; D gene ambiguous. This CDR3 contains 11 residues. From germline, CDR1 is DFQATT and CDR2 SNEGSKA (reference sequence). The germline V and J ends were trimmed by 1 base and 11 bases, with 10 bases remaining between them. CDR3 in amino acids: CSARVSRGQYF. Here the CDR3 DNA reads TGCAGTGCTAGAGTCTCTCGTGGGCAGTATTTT.

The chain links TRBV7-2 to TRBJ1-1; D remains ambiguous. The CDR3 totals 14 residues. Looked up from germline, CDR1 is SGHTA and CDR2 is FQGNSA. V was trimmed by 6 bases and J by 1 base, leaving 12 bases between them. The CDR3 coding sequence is TGTGCCAGCAGTGAATACAACGCGAACACTGAAGCTTTCTTT. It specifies CASSEYNANTEAFF.

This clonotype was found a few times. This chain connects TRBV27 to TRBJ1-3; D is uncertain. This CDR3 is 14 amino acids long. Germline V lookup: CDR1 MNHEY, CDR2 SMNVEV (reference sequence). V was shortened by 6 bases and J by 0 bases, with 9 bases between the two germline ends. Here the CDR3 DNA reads TGTGCCAGCAGCTCTTTTCGCTCTGGAAACACCATATATTTT. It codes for CASSSFRSGNTIYF.

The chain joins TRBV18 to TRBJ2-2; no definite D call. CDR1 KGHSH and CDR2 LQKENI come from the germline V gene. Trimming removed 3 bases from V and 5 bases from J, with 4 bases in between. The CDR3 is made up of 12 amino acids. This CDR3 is CASSPTTGELFF. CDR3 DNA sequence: TGTGCCAGCTCACCTACTACCGGGGAGCTGTTTTTT.

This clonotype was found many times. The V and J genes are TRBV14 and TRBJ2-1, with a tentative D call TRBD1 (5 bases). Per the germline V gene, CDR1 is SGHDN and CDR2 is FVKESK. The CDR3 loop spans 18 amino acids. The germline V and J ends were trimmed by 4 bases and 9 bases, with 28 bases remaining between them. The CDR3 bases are TGTGCCAGCAGCCGAGACCCTTTGCTTCCCCATTCGCAGGGTGAGCAGTTCTTC. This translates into CASSRDPLLPHSQGEQFF.

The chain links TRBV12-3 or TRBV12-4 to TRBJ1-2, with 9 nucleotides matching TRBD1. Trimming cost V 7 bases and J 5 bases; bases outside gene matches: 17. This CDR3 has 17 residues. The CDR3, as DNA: TGTGCCAGCACCCCCCTAGCGGGGACAGGGCTGGGATATGGCTACACCTTC. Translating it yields CASTPLAGTGLGYGYTF.

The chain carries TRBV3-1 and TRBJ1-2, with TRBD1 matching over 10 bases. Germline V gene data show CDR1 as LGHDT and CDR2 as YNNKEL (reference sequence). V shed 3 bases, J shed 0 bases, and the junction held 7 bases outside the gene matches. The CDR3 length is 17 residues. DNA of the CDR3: TGTGCCAGCAGCCAGGACGACAGGGGGCTACCTAACTATGGCTACACCTTC. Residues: CASSQDDRGLPNYGYTF.

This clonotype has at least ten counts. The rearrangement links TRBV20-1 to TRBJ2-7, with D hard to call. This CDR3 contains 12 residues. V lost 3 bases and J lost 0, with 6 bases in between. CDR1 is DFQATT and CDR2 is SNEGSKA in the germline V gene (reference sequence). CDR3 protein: CSASASSYEQYF. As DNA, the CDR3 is TGCAGTGCTAGTGCCAGCTCCTACGAGCAGTACTTC.

The CDR3 bases are TGTGCCAGCAGCTCCCTCGAGGCCCCGACTAGCGGGATTCTGCGGGCCAAAAACATTCAGTACTTC. Translation: CASSSLEAPTSGILRAKNIQYF. This chain joins TRBV11-1 and TRBJ2-4, with 11 bases that match TRBD2. This CDR3 comprises 22 residues. Per the germline V gene, CDR1 is SGHAT and CDR2 is FQDESV (reference sequence). J gave up 1 base and V 4 bases, and 21 bases lay outside the gene matches.

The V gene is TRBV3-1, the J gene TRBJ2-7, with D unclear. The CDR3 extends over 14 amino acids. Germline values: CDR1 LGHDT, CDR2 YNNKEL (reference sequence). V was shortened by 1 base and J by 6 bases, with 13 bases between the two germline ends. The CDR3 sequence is CASSQAVGLSEQYF. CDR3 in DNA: TGTGCCAGCAGCCAAGCCGTGGGGTTGAGCGAGCAGTACTTC.

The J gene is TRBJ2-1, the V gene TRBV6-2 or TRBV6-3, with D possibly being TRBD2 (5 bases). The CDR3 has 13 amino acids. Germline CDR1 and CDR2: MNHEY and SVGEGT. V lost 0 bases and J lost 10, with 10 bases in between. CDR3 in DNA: TGTGCCAGCAGTTACTCGGCTAGAGGGGAGCAGTTCTTC. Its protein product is CASSYSARGEQFF.

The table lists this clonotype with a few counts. CDR3 nucleotides: TGTGCCAGCAGCTTAGTAGGGGACAGGAGCTCCTACGAGCAGTACTTC. Translating gives CASSLVGDRSSYEQYF. This sequence joins TRBV5-5 and TRBJ2-7; TRBD1 matches at 8 bases. Germline V gives CDR1 SGHKS, CDR2 YYEKEE (reference sequence). This CDR3 is built from 16 residues. The V gene end was trimmed by 2 bases and the J gene end by 0 bases; junction bases not matched to a gene: 7.

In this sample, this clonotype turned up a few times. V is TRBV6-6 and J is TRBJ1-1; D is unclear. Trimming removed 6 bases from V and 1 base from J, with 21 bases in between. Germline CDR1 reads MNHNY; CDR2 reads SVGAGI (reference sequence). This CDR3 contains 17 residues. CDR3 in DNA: TGTGCCAGCAGAATGAGGACTGATCCCGTCTCGAACACTGAAGCTTTCTTT. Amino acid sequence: CASRMRTDPVSNTEAFF.

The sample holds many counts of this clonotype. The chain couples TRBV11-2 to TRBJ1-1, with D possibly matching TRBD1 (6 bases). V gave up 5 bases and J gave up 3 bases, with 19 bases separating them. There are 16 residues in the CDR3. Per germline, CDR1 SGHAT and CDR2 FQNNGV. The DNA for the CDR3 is TGTGCCAGCAGCCGAAATCAGGGGTTAACGGACACTGAAGCTTTCTTT. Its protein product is CASSRNQGLTDTEAFF. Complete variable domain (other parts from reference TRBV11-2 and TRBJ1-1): EAGVAQSPRYKIIEKRQSVAFWCNPISGHATLYWYQQILGQGPKLLIQFQNNGVVDDSQLPKDRFSAERLKGVDSTLKIQPAKLEDSAVYLCASSRNQGLTDTEAFFGQGTRLTVV.

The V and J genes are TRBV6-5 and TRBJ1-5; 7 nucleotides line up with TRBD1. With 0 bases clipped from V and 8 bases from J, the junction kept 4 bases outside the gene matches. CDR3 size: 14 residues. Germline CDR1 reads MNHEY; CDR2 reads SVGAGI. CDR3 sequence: CASSYSGGREPQHF. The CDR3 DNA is TGTGCCAGCAGTTACTCAGGGGGCCGGGAGCCCCAGCATTTT.

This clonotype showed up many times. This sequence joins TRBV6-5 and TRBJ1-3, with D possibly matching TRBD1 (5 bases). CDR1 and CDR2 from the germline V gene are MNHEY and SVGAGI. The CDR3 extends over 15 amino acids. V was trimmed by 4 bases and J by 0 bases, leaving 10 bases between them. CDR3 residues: CASSSETASGNTIYF. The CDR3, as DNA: TGTGCCAGCAGTTCCGAGACAGCCTCTGGAAACACCATATATTTT.

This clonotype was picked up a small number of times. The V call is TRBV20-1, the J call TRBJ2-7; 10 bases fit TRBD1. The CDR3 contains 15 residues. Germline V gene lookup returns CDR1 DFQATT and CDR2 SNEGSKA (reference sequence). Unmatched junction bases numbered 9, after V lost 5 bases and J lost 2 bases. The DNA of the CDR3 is TGCAGTGCTTTTCCCGGGACAGGGGCGACCTACGAGCAGTACTTC. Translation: CSAFPGTGATYEQYF.

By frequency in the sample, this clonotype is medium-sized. The CDR3 region is CSAREGTSRYEQYF. CDR3 nucleotides: TGCAGTGCCAGGGAGGGGACTAGTAGGTACGAGCAGTACTTC. This chain connects TRBV20-1 to TRBJ2-7, with 8 positions matching TRBD2. There are 14 residues in the CDR3. V shed 6 bases, J shed 4 bases, and the junction held 11 bases outside the gene matches. Germline CDR1 reads DFQATT; CDR2 reads SNEGSKA (reference sequence).

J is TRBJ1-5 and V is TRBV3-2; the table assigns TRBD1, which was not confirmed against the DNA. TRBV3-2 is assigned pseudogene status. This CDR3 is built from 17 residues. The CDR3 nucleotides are TGTGCCAGCAGCCATTATCCGGGACAGGGTAGAAATCAGCCCCAGCATTTT. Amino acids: CASSHYPGQGRNQPQHF.

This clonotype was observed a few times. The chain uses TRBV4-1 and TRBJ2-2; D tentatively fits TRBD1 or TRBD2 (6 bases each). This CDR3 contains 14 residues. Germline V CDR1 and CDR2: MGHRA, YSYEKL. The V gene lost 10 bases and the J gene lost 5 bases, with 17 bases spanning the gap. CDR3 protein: CATKGGTRTGELFF. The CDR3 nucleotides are TGCGCCACAAAGGGGGGAACCCGTACCGGGGAGCTGTTTTTT.

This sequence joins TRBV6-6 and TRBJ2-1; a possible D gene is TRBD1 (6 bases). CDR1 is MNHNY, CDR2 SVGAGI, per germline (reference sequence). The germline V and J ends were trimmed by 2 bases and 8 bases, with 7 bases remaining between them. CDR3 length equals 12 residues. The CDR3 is CASSYGGDEQFF. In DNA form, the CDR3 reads TGTGCCAGCAGTTACGGGGGCGATGAGCAGTTCTTC.

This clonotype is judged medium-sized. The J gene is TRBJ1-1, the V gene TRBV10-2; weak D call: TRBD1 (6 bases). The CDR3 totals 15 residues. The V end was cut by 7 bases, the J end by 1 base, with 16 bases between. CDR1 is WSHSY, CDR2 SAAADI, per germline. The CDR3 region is CASKGGGRANTEAFF. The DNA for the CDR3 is TGCGCCAGCAAGGGGGGGGGCCGGGCGAACACTGAAGCTTTCTTT.

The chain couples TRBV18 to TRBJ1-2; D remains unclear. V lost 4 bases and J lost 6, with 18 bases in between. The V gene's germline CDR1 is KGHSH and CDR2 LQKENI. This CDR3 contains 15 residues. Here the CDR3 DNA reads TGTGCCAGCTCACTCAAGGAACTCAGAGGTGATGGCTACACCTTC. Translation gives CASSLKELRGDGYTF.